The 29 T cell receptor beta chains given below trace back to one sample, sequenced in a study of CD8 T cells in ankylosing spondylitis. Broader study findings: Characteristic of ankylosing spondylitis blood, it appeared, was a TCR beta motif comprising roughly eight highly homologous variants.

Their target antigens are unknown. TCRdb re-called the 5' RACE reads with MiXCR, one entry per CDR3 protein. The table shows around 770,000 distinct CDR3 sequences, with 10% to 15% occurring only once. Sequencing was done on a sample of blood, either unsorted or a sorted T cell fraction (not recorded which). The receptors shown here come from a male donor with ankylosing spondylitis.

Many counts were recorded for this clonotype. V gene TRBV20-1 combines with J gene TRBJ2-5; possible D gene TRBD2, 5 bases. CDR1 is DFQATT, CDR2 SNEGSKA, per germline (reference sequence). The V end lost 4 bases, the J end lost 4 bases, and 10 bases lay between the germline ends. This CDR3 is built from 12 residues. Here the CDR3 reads CSATVGRETQYF. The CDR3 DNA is TGCAGTGCTACCGTGGGGAGAGAGACCCAGTACTTC.

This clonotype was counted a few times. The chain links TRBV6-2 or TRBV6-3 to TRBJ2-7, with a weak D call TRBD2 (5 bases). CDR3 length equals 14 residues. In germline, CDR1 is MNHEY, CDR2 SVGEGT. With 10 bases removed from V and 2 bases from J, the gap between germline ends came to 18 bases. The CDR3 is CATRTAGQTYEQYF. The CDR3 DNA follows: TGTGCCACGCGGACTGCAGGTCAAACCTACGAGCAGTACTTC.

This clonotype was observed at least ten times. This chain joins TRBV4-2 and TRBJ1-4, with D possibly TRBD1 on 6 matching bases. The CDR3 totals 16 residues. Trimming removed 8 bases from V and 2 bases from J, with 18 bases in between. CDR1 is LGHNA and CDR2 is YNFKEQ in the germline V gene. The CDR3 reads CASGLDRERTNEKLFF. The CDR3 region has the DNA TGTGCCAGCGGTTTGGACAGAGAAAGGACTAATGAAAAACTGTTTTTT.

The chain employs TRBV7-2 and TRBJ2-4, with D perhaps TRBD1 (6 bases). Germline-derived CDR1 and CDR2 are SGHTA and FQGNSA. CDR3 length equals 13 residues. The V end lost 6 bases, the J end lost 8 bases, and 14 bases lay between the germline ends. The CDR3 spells CASSHTGFDIQYF. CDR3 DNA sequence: TGTGCCAGCAGTCATACAGGGTTTGACATTCAGTACTTC.

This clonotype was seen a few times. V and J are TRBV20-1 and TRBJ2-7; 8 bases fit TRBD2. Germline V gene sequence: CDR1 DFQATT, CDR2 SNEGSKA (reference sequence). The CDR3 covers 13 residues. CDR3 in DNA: TGCAGCGCACCGGGCGGGAGGTCAGACGAGCAGTACTTC. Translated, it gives CSAPGGRSDEQYF.

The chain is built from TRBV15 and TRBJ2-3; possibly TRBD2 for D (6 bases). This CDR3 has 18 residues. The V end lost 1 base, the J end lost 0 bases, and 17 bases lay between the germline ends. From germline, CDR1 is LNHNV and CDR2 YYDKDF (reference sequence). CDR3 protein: CATSRGGNDGTSTDTQYF. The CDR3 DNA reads TGTGCCACCAGCAGAGGGGGGAACGACGGGACTAGCACAGATACGCAGTATTTT. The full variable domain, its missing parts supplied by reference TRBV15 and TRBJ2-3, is DAMVIQNPRYQVTQFGKPVTLSCSQTLNHNVMYWYQQKSSQAPKLLFHYYDKDFNNEADTPDNFQSRRPNTSFCFLDIRSPGLGDTAMYLCATSRGGNDGTSTDTQYFGPGTRLTVL.

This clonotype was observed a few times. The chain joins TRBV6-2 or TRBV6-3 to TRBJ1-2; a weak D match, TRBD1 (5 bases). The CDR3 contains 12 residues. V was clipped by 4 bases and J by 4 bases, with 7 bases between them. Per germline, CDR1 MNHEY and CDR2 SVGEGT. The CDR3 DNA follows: TGTGCCAGCAGTTGGGGACGCTATGGCTACACCTTC. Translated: CASSWGRYGYTF.

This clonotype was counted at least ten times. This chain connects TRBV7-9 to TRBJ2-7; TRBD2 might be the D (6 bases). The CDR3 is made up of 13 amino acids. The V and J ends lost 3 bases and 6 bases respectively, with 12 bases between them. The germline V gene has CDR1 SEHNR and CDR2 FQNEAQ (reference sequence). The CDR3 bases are TGTGCCAGCAGCTTCGCGGGGCCGAGCGAGCAGTACTTC. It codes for CASSFAGPSEQYF.

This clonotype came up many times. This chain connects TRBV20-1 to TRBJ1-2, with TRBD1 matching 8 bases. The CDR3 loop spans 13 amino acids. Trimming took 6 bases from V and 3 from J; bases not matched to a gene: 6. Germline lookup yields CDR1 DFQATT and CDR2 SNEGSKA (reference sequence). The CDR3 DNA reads TGCAGTGCCACTCAGGGGGCGGACTATGGCTACACCTTC. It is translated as CSATQGADYGYTF.

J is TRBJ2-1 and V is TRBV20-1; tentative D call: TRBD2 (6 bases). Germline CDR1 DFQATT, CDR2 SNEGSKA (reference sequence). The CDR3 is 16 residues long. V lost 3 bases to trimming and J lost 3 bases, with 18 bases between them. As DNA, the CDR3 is TGCAGTGCTAGTTCATCGGAGGGGTACCGCTACAATGAGCAGTTCTTC. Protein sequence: CSASSSEGYRYNEQFF.

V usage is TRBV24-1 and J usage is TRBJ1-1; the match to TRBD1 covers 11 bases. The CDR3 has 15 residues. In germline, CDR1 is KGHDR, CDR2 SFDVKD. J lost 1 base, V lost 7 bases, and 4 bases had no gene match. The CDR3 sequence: CATRGQGGPNTEAFF. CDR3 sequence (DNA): TGTGCCACCAGGGGACAGGGGGGTCCGAACACTGAAGCTTTCTTT.

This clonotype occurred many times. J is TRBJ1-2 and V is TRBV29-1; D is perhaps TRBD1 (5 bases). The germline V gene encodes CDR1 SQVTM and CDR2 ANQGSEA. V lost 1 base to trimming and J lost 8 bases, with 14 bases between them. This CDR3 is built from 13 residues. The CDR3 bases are TGCAGCGTTGAAGTGGGGGGGACCCGAGGCTACACCTTC. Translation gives CSVEVGGTRGYTF.

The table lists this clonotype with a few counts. The CDR3 DNA follows: TGTGCCAGCAGTTTATTGCTAGGCGGAGATTCACCCCTCCACTTT. Its translation is CASSLLLGGDSPLHF. The chain recombines TRBV27 with TRBJ1-6; unclear D gene. The CDR3 is made up of 15 amino acids. Trimming shortened V by 1 base and J by 8 bases, and 12 bases separated the two germline ends. CDR1 and CDR2 from the germline V gene are MNHEY and SMNVEV (reference sequence).

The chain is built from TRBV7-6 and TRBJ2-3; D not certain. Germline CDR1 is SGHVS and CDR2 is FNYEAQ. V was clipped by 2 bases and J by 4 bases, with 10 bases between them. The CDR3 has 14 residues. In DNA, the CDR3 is TGTGCCAGCAGCTTATACACCCCGCCAGATACGCAGTATTTT. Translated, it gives CASSLYTPPDTQYF.

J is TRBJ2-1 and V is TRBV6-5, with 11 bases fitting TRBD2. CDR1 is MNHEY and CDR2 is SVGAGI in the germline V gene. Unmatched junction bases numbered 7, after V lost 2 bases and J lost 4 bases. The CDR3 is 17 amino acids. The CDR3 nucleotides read TGTGCCAGCAGTTACGTTACTAGCGGGAGACTTTACAATGAGCAGTTCTTC. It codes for CASSYVTSGRLYNEQFF.

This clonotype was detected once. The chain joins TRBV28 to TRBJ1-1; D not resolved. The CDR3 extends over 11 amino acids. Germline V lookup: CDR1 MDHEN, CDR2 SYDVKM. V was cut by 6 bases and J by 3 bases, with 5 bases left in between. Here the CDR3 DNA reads TGTGCCAGCAGACGACACACTGAAGCTTTCTTT. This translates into CASRRHTEAFF.

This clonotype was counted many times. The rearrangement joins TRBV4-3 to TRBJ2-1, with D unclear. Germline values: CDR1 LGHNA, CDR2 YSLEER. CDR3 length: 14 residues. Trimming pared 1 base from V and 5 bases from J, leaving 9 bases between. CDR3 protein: CASSQGREDNEQFF. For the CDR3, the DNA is TGCGCCAGCAGCCAAGGAAGGGAAGACAATGAGCAGTTCTTC.

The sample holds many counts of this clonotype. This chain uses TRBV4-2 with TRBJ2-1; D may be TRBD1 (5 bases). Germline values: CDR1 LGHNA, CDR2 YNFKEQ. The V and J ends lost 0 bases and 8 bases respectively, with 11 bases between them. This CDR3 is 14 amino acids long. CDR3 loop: CASSQDHTRDEQFF. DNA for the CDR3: TGTGCCAGCAGCCAAGACCACACCAGGGATGAGCAGTTCTTC.

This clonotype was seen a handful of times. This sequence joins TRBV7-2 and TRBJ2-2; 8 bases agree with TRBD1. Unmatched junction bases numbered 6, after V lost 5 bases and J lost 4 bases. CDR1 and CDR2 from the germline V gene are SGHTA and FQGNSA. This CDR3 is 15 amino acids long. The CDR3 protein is CASSPWTGSTGELFF. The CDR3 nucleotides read TGTGCCAGCAGCCCCTGGACAGGGAGCACCGGGGAGCTGTTTTTT.

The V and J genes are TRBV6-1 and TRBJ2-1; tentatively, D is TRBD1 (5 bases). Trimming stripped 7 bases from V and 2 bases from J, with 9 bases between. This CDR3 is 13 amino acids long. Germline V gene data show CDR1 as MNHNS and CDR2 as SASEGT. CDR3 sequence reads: CASILDTYNEQFF. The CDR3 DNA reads TGTGCCAGCATCTTGGACACCTACAATGAGCAGTTCTTC.

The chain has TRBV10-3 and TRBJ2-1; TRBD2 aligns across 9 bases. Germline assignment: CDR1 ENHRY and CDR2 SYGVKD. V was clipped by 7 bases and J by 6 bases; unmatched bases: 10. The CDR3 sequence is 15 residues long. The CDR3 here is CAITDLRGGRNEQFF. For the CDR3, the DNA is TGTGCCATCACCGACTTGCGGGGGGGCCGCAATGAGCAGTTCTTC.

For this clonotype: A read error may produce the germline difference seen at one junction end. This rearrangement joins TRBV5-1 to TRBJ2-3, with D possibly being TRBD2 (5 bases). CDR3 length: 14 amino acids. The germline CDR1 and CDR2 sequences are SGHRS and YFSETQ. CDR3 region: CASSLGDRSDTQYF. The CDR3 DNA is TGCGCCAGCAGTTTGGGAGACCGGTCGGATACGCAGTATTTT.

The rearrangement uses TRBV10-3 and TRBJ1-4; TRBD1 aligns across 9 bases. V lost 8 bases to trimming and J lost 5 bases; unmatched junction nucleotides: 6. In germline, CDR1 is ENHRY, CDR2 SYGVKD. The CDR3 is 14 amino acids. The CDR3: CAIGAGTGNEKLFF. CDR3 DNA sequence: TGTGCCATCGGCGCCGGGACAGGGAATGAAAAACTGTTTTTT.

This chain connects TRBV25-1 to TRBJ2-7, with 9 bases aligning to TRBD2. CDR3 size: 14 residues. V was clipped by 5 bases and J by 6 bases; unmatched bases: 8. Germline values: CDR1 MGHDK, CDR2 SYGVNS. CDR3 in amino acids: CASSNSGSETEQYF. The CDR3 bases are TGTGCCAGCAGTAATAGCGGGAGTGAAACCGAGCAGTACTTC.

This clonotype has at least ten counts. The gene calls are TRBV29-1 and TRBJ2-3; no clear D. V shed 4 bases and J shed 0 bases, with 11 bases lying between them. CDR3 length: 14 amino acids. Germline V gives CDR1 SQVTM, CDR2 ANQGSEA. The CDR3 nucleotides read TGCAGCGTTGGACCCACGACGAGCACAGATACGCAGTATTTT. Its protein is CSVGPTTSTDTQYF.

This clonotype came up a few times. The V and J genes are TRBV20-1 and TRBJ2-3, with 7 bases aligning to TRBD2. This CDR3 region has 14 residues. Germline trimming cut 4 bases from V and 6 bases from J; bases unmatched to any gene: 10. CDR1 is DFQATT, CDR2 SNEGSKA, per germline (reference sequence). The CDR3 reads CSAKAGVNRDTQYF. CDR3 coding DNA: TGCAGTGCTAAGGCGGGGGTCAACAGGGATACGCAGTATTTT.

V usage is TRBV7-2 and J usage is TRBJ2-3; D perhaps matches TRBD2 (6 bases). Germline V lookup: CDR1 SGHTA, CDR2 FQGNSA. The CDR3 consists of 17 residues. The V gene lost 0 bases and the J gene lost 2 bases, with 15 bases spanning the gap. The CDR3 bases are TGTGCCAGCAGCTTAGCGCCTGGGCGGGAACTCACAGATACGCAGTATTTT. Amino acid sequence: CASSLAPGRELTDTQYF.

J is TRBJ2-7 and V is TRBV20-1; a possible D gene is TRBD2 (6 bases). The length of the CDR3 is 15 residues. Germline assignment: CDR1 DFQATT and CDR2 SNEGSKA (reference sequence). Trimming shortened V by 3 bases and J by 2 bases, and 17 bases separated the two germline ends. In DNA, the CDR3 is TGCAGTGCTAGTGAAATCCGGGGGATTCCCTACGAGCAGTACTTC. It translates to CSASEIRGIPYEQYF.

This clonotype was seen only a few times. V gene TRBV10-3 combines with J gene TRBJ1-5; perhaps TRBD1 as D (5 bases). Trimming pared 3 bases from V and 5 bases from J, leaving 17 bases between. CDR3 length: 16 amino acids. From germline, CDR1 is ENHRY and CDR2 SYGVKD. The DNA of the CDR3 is TGTGCCATCAGTGACCCGTCGGGACGCACAGATCAGCCCCAGCATTTT. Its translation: CAISDPSGRTDQPQHF.